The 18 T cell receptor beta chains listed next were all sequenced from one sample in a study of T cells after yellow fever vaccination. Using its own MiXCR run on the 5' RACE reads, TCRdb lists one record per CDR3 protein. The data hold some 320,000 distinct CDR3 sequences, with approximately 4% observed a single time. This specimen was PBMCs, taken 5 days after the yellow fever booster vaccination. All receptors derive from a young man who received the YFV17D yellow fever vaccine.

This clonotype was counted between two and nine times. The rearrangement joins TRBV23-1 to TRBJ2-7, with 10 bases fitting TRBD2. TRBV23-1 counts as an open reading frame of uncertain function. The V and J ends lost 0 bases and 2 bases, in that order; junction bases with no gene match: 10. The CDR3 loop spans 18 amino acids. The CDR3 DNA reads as TGCGCCAGCAGTCAATCTAGGGCTAGCGGGGGAGATCCCTACGAGCAGTACGTC. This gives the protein CASSQSRASGGDPYEQYV.

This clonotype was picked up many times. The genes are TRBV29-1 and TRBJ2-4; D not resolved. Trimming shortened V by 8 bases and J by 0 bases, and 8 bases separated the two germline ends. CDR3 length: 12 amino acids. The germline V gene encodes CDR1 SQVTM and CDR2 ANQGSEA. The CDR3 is CSSVGAKNIQYF. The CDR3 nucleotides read TGCAGCTCCGTAGGAGCCAAAAACATTCAGTACTTC.

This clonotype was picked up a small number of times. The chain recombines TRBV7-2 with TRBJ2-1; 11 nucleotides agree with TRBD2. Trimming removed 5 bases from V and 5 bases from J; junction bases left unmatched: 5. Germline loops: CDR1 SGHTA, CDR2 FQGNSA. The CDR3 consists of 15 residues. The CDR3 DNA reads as TGTGCCAGCAGCAAGTTTAGCGGGGGGGACAATGAGCAGTTCTTC. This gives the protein CASSKFSGGDNEQFF.

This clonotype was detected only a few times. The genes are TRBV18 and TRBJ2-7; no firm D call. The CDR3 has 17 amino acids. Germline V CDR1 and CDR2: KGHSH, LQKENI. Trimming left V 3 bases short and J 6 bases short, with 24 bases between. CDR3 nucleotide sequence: TGTGCCAGCTCACCGGTCGATTTCGGGTGGCAGTACCCCGAGCAGTACTTC. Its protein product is CASSPVDFGWQYPEQYF.

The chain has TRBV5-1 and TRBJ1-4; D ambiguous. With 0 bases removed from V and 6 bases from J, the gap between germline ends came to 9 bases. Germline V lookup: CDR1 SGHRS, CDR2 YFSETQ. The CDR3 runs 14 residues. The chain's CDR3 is CASSLAGTDEKLFF. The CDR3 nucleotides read TGCGCCAGCAGCTTGGCCGGTACCGATGAAAAACTGTTTTTT.

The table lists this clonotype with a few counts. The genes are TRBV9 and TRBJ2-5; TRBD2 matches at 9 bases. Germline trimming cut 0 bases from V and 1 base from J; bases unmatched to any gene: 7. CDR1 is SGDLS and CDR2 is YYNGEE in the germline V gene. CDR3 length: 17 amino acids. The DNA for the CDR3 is TGTGCCAGCAGCGTAGCCCCTGCAGCGGGGGGCCAAGAGACCCAGTACTTC. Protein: CASSVAPAAGGQETQYF.

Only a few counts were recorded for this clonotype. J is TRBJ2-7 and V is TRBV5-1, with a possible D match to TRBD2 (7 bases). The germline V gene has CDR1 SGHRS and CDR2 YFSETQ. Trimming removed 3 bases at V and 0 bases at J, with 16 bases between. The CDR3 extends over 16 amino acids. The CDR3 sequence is CASSWAGAASSYEQYF. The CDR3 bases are TGCGCCAGCAGCTGGGCGGGGGCCGCGAGCTCCTACGAGCAGTACTTC.

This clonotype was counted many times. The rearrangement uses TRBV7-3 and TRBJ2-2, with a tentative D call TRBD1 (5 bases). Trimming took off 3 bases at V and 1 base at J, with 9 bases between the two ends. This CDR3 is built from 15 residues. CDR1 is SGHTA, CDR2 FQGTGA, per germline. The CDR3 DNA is TGTGCCAGCAGCTTTCACGGACAGAACACCGGGGAGCTGTTTTTT. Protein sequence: CASSFHGQNTGELFF.

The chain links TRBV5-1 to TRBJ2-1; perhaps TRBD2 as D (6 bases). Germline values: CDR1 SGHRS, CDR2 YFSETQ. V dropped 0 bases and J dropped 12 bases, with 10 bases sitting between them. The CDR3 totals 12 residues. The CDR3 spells CASSLAGLGQFF. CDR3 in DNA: TGCGCCAGCAGCTTGGCGGGACTTGGGCAGTTCTTC.

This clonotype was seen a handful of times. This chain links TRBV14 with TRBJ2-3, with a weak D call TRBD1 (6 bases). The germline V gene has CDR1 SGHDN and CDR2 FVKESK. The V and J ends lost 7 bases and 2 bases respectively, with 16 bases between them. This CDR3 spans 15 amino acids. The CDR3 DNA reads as TGTGCCAGCAACGAACAGGGTGGCCCCACAGATACGCAGTATTTT. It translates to CASNEQGGPTDTQYF.

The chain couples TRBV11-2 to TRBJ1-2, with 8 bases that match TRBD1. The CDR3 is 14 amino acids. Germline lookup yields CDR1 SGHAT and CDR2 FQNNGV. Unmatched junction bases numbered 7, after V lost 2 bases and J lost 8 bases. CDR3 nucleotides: TGTGCCAGCAGCTTACGCGCACAGGGGGGCGGCTACACCTTC. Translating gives CASSLRAQGGGYTF.

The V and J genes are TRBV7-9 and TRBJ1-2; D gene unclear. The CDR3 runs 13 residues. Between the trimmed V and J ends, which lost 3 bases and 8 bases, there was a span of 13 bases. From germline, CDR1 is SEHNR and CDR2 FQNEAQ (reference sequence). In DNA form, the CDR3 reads TGTGCCAGCAGCTTTTCGGCGACGTTAGGCTACACCTTC. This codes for CASSFSATLGYTF. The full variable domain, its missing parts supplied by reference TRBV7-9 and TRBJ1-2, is DTGVSQNPRHKITKRGQNVTFRCDPISEHNRLYWYRQTLGQGPEFLTYFQNEAQLEKSRLLSDRFSAERPKGSFSTLEIQRTEQGDSAMYLCASSFSATLGYTFGSGTRLTVV.

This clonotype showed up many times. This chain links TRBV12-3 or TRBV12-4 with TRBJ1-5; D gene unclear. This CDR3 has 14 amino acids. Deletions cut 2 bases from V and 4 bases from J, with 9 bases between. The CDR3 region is CASSLNPLNQPQHF. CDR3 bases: TGTGCCAGCAGTTTAAACCCCCTTAATCAGCCCCAGCATTTT.

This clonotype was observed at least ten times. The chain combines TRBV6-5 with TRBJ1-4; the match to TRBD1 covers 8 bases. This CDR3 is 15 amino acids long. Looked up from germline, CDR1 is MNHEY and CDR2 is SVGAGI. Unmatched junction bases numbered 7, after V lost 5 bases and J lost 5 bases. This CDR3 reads CASSRGQGLNEKLFF. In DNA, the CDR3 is TGTGCCAGCAGTAGAGGACAGGGCTTGAATGAAAAACTGTTTTTT.

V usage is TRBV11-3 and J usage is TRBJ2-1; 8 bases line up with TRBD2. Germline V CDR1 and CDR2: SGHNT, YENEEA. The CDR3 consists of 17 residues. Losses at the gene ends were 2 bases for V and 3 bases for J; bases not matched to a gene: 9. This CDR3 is CASSLQGPGGDYNEQFF. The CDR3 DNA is TGTGCCAGCAGCTTACAGGGGCCCGGGGGGGACTACAATGAGCAGTTCTTC.

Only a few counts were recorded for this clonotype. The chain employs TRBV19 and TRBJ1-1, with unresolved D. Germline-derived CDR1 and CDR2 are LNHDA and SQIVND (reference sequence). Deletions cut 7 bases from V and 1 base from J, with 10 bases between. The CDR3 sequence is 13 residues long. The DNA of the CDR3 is TGTGCCAGTATGAGAGGCTGGAACACTGAAGCTTTCTTT. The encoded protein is CASMRGWNTEAFF.

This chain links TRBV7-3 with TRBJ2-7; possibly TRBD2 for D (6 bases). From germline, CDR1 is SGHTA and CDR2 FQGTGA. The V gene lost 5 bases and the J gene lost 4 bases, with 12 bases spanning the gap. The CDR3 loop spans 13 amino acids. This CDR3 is CASSSSGGYEQYF. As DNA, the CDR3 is TGTGCCAGCAGCAGTAGCGGAGGGTACGAGCAGTACTTC.

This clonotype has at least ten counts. CDR3 sequence: CASSRDTGYTQYF. The CDR3 region has the DNA TGTGCCAGCAGTCGCGACACAGGGTATACGCAGTATTTT. The chain is built from TRBV28 and TRBJ2-3; weak D call: TRBD1 (6 bases). The V gene lost 5 bases and the J gene lost 7 bases, with 13 bases spanning the gap. The germline V gene encodes CDR1 MDHEN and CDR2 SYDVKM. The CDR3 spans 13 residues.